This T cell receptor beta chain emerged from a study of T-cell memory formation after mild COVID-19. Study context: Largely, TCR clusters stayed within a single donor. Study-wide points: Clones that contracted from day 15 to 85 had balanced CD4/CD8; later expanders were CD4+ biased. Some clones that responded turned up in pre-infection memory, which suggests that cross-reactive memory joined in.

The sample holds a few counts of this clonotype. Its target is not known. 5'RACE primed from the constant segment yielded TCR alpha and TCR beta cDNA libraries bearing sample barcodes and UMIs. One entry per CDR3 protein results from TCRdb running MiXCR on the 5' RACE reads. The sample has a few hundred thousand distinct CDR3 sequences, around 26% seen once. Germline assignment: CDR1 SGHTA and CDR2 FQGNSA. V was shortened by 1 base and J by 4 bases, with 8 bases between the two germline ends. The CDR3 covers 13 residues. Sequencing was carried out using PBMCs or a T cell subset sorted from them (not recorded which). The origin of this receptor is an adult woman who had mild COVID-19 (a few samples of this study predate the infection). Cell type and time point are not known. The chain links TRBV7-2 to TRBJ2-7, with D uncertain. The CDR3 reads CASSLVSGYEQYF. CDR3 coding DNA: TGTGCCAGCAGCTTAGTTTCCGGGTACGAGCAGTACTTC.